This T cell receptor beta chain was sequenced for a study of cytomegalovirus exposure and HLA in healthy donors. Study-level findings and limits: In a later analysis, V- and J-gene trimming of beta chains associated with a DCLRE1C missense variant, replicated independently.

CDR1 and CDR2 (germline): LNHNV, YYDKDF (reference sequence). The CDR3 is made up of 15 amino acids. V lost 0 bases, J lost 5 bases, and 13 bases lay in between. This cohort consisted of healthy bone marrow donors. In regard to this clone: Its antigen is unknown.

PCR amplification relied on 60 Vbeta primers (plus 13 Jbeta primers). The data were produced by immunoSEQ multiplex PCR, yet TCRdb's version contains in-frame clones alone and is incomplete. The repertoire holds 120,000 to 150,000 clones, with about 80% as singletons. Material: PBMCs. This receptor was taken from a male donor in good health and CMV-seronegative. This chain links TRBV15 with TRBJ1-1, with D possibly matching TRBD1 (5 bases). In DNA form, the CDR3 reads TGTGCCACCAGCAGAGATGGGAGGGGAGGGACTGAAGCTTTCTTT. The encoded protein is CATSRDGRGGTEAFF.